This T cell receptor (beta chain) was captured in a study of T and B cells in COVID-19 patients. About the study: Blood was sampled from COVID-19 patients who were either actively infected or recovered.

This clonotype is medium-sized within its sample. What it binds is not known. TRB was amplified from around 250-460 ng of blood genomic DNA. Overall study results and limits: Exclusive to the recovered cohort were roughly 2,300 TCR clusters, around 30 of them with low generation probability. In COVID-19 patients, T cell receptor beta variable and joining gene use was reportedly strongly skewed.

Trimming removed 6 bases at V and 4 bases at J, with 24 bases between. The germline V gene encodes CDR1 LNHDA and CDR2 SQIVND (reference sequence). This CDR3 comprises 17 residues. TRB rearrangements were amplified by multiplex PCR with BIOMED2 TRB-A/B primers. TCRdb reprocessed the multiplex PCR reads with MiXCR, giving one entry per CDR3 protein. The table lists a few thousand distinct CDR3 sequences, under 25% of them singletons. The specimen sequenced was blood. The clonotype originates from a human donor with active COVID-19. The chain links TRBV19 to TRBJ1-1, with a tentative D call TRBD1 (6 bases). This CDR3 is CASRRTLGAQRSTEAFF. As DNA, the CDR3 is TGTGCCAGTAGAAGGACATTGGGGGCCCAAAGGTCCACTGAAGCTTTCTTT.